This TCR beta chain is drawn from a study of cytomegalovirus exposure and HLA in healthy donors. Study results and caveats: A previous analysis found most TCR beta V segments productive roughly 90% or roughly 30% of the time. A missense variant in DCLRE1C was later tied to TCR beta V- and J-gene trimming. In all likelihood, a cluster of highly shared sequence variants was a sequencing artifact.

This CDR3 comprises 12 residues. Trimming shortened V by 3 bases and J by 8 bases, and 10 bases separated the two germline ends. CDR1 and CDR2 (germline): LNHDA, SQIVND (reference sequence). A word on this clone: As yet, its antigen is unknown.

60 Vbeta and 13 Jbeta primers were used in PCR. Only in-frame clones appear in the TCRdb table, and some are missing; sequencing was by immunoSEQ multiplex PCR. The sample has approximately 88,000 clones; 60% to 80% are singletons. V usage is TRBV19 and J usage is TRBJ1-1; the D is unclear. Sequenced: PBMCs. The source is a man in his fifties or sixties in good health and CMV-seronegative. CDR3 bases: TGTGCCAGTAGTATTGCGGGAAGGGAAGCTTTCTTT. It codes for CASSIAGREAFF.